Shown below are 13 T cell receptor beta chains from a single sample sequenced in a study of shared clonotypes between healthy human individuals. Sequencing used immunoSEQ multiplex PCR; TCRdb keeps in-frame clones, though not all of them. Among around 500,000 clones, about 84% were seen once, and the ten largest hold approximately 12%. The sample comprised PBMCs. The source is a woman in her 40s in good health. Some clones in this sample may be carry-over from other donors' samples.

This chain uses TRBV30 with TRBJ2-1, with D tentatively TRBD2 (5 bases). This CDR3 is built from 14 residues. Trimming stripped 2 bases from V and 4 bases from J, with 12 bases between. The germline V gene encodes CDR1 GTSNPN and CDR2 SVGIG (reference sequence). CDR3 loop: CAWSIGGGYNEQFF. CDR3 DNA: TGTGCCTGGAGTATTGGTGGAGGTTACAATGAGCAGTTCTTC.

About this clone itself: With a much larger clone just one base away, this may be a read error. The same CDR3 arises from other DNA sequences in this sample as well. Here the CDR3 DNA reads TGTGCCACCAGCAGGGATCGGGGTCCCTACGAGCAGTACTTC. Protein sequence: CATSRDRGPYEQYF. The chain uses TRBV15 and TRBJ2-5; D is perhaps TRBD2 (5 bases). The assigned J gene may be wrong: the sequence end matches TRBJ2-7 better. The CDR3 extends over 14 amino acids. Germline CDR1 reads LNHNV; CDR2 reads YYDKDF (reference sequence).

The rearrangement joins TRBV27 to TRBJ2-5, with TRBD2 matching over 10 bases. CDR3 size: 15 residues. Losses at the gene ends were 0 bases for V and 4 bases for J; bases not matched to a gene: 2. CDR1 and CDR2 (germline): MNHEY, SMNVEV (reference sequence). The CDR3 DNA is TGTGCCAGCAGTTTATCAGCGGGAGGGCTAGAGACCCAGTACTTC. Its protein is CASSLSAGGLETQYF.

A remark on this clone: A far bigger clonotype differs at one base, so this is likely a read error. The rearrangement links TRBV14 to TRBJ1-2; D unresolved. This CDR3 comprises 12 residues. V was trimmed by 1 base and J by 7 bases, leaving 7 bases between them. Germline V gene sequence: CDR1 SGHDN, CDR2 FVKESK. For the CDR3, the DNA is TGTGCCAGCAGCCAAGGGGCTCTTGGCTACACCTTC. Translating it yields CASSQGALGYTF.

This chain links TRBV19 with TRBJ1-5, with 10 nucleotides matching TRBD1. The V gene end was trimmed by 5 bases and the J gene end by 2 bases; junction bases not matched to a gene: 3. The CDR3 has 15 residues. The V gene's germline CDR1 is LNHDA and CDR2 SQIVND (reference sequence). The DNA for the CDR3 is TGTGCCAGTAGTCCAGGGACAGGGGGCAATCAGCCCCAGCATTTT. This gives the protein CASSPGTGGNQPQHF.

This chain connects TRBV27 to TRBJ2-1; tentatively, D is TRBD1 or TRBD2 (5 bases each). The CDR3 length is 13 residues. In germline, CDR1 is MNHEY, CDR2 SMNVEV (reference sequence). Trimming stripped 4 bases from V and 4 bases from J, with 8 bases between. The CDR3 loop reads CASSWDGYNEQFF. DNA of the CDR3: TGTGCCAGCAGTTGGGACGGGTACAATGAGCAGTTCTTC.

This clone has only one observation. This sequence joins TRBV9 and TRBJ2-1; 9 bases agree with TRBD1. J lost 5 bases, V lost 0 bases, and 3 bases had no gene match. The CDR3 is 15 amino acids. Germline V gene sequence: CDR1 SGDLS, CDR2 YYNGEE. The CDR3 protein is CASSVEGQGNNEQFF. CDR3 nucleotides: TGTGCCAGCAGCGTAGAGGGACAGGGCAACAATGAGCAGTTCTTC. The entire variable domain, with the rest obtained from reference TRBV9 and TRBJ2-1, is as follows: DSGVTQTPKHLITATGQRVTLRCSPRSGDLSVYWYQQSLDQGLQFLIQYYNGEERAKGNILERFSAQQFPDLHSELNLSSLELGDSALYFCASSVEGQGNNEQFFGPGTRLTVL.

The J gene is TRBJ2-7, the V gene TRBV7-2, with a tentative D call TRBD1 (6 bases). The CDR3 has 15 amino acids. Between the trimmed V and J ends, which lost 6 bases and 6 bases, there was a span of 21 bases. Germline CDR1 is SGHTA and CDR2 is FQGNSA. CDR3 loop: CASSQPSLRRGEQYF. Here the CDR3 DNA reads TGTGCCAGCAGTCAACCTTCCTTACGCAGGGGCGAGCAGTACTTC.

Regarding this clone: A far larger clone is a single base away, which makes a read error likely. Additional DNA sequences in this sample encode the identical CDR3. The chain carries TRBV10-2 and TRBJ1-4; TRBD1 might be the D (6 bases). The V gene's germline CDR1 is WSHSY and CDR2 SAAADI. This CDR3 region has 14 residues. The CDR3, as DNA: TGCGCCAGCAGTGAACGGACAGCTAACGAAAAACTGTTTTTT. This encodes CASSERTANEKLFF.

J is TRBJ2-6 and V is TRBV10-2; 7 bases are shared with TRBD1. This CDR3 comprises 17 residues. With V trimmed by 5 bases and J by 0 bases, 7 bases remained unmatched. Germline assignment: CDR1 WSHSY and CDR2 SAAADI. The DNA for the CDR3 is TGCGCCAGCAGTACCGGGACAGAGACCTCTGGGGCCAACGTCCTGACTTTC. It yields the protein CASSTGTETSGANVLTF.

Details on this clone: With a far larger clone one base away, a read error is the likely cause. The CDR3 region is CASSLGWGGYEQYF. The CDR3 DNA reads as TGTGCCAGCAGCTTAGGATGGGGAGGGTACGAGCAGTACTTC. The chain links TRBV11-2 to TRBJ2-7; 7 positions match TRBD2. Germline CDR1 and CDR2: SGHAT and FQNNGV. The CDR3 runs to 14 residues. V was clipped by 1 base and J by 4 bases; unmatched bases: 4.

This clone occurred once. CDR3 protein: CASSWNRGMETQYF. In DNA form, the CDR3 reads TGTGCCAGCAGCTGGAACAGGGGAATGGAGACCCAGTACTTC. V usage is TRBV7-2 and J usage is TRBJ2-5; 7 bases line up with TRBD1. V gave up 4 bases and J gave up 5 bases; unmatched junction bases: 7. This CDR3 has 14 residues. Germline V CDR1 and CDR2: SGHTA, FQGNSA.

CDR3: CASQPPGGANVLTF. The CDR3 DNA reads TGTGCCAGCCAACCGCCCGGTGGGGCCAACGTCCTGACTTTC. The V and J genes are TRBV28 and TRBJ2-6; D not certain. V gave up 8 bases and J gave up 3 bases, with 11 bases separating them. CDR1 and CDR2 from the germline V gene are MDHEN and SYDVKM. The length of the CDR3 is 14 residues.